These 17 T cell receptor beta chains originate from one sample sequenced in a study of human T cells and chemical hapten exposure. Noted time point: patch test 1, 2 weeks after DPC sensitization. Specified treatment: therapeutic diphenylcyclopropenone sensitization with weekly scalp DPC. TCRdb analysed the RACE reads with MiXCR anew, one entry per CDR3 protein. The sample lists about 380,000 distinct CDR3 sequences, 4.8% occurring once. Sequencing was performed on whole blood, taken in connection with sensitization to the hapten diphenylcyclopropenone (DPC). All receptors derive from a woman aged 50 to 60 with alopecia areata. Some clones in this sample may be carry-over from other donors' samples.

In its sample, this clonotype was seen many times. The rearrangement joins TRBV12-5 to TRBJ1-1; D not certain. CDR1 is LGHNT and CDR2 is FRNRAP in the germline V gene. With 3 bases removed from V and 4 bases from J, the gap between germline ends came to 6 bases. The CDR3 sequence is 12 residues long. CDR3 loop: CASGLIRTEAFF. As DNA, the CDR3 is TGTGCTAGTGGTTTAATTCGCACTGAAGCTTTCTTT.

At least ten counts were recorded for this clonotype. The rearrangement uses TRBV30 and TRBJ2-4, with D possibly TRBD2 on 5 matching bases. The V and J ends lost 8 bases and 1 base respectively, with 6 bases between them. Germline values: CDR1 GTSNPN, CDR2 SVGIG (reference sequence). The CDR3 has 11 residues. CDR3 residues: CARGAKNIQYF. In DNA, the CDR3 is TGTGCCCGAGGGGCCAAAAACATTCAGTACTTC. Full variable domain (remainder filled in from reference TRBV30 and TRBJ2-4): SQTIHQWPATLVQPVGSPLSLECTVEGTSNPNLYWYRQAAGRGLQLLFYSVGIGQISSEVPQNLSASRPQDRQFILSSKKLLLSDSGFYLCARGAKNIQYFGAGTRLSVL.

This clonotype was observed at least ten times. The chain uses TRBV4-3 and TRBJ1-1; tentative D call: TRBD1 (6 bases). The germline V and J ends were trimmed by 0 bases and 1 base, with 12 bases remaining between them. The CDR3 has 16 residues. CDR1 is LGHNA, CDR2 YSLEER, per germline. CDR3 nucleotides: TGCGCCAGCAGCCAAGATCTCAACAGGGAGAACACTGAAGCTTTCTTT. Protein product: CASSQDLNRENTEAFF.

The chain has TRBV29-1 and TRBJ2-1; D possibly corresponds to TRBD2 (5 bases). Trimming cost V 2 bases and J 9 bases, with 8 bases left between them. Per germline, CDR1 SQVTM and CDR2 ANQGSEA. The CDR3 is made up of 11 amino acids. The CDR3 sequence: CSVERGTEQFF. CDR3 DNA: TGCAGCGTTGAACGGGGTACTGAGCAGTTCTTC.

This clonotype has just a few counts. The genes are TRBV11-3 and TRBJ1-2; D is uncertain. V was trimmed by 4 bases and J by 0 bases, leaving 9 bases between them. CDR3 length: 14 residues. The germline V gene encodes CDR1 SGHNT and CDR2 YENEEA. In DNA, the CDR3 is TGTGCCAGCAGCTCGGGCCCGGCTAACTATGGCTACACCTTC. It is translated as CASSSGPANYGYTF.

This clonotype was found many times. The chain employs TRBV11-2 and TRBJ2-7; 7 bases agree with TRBD2. This CDR3 spans 14 amino acids. With V trimmed by 1 base and J by 3 bases, 3 bases remained unmatched. Germline CDR1 reads SGHAT; CDR2 reads FQNNGV. This CDR3 is CASSLGTRGYEQYF. For the CDR3, the DNA is TGTGCCAGCAGCTTAGGGACTAGAGGCTACGAGCAGTACTTC.

This clonotype has a count of ten or more. V usage is TRBV28 and J usage is TRBJ2-7, with TRBD1 identical over 12 bases. Germline V CDR1 and CDR2: MDHEN, SYDVKM. The CDR3 totals 15 residues. The trim removed 4 bases at V and 6 bases at J, leaving 7 bases unmatched. Here the CDR3 DNA reads TGTGCCAGCAGTTCCTCCGGGACAGGGGGCCTCGAGCAGTACTTC. It codes for CASSSSGTGGLEQYF. The full variable domain, in which reference TRBV28 and TRBJ2-7 provide the parts outside the CDR3, is DVKVTQSSRYLVKRTGEKVFLECVQDMDHENMFWYRQDPGLGLRLIYFSYDVKMKEKGDIPEGYSVSREKKERFSLILESASTNQTSMYLCASSSSGTGGLEQYFGPGTRLTVT.

The sample holds many counts of this clonotype. The chain has TRBV20-1 and TRBJ1-6; D is undetermined. Trimming cost V 4 bases and J 2 bases, with 3 bases left between them. The CDR3 loop spans 12 amino acids. Germline loops: CDR1 DFQATT, CDR2 SNEGSKA (reference sequence). CDR3 sequence reads: CSAIPYNSPLHF. The CDR3 coding sequence is TGCAGTGCTATTCCCTATAATTCACCCCTCCACTTT.

By sample share, this clonotype is medium-sized. The DNA for the CDR3 is TGCAGTGCTGGAATCATTGACAGTGATGGCTACACCTTC. Protein sequence: CSAGIIDSDGYTF. V is TRBV20-1 and J is TRBJ1-2, with a tentative D call TRBD1 (5 bases). The CDR3 spans 13 residues. V was pared by 5 bases and J by 6 bases, with 16 bases between. CDR1 is DFQATT and CDR2 is SNEGSKA in the germline V gene (reference sequence).

This clonotype appeared a few times. This sequence joins TRBV5-1 and TRBJ2-5; 12 positions match TRBD1. V gave up 5 bases and J gave up 6 bases; unmatched junction bases: 8. Germline V gene lookup returns CDR1 SGHRS and CDR2 YFSETQ. The length of the CDR3 is 15 residues. CDR3 nucleotides: TGCGCCAGCAGTTCCCGGGACAGGGGGCGGCAGACCCAGTACTTC. This sequence encodes CASSSRDRGRQTQYF.

The chain combines TRBV14 with TRBJ2-1; TRBD1 matches 7 bases. This CDR3 contains 15 residues. Unmatched junction bases numbered 7, after V lost 2 bases and J lost 6 bases. Germline-derived CDR1 and CDR2 are SGHDN and FVKESK. The CDR3 reads CASSQKGGPLNEQFF. The CDR3 DNA reads TGTGCCAGCAGCCAAAAAGGGGGCCCTCTCAATGAGCAGTTCTTC. Variable domain in full (rest from reference TRBV14 and TRBJ2-1): EAGVTQFPSHSVIEKGQTVTLRCDPISGHDNLYWYRRVMGKEIKFLLHFVKESKQDESGMPNNRFLAERTGGTYSTLKVQPAELEDSGVYFCASSQKGGPLNEQFFGPGTRLTVL.

This clonotype was counted many times. The V and J genes are TRBV27 and TRBJ2-7; D not resolved. Trimming took off 0 bases at V and 3 bases at J, with 6 bases between the two ends. The CDR3 length is 13 residues. CDR1 is MNHEY and CDR2 is SMNVEV in the germline V gene (reference sequence). The CDR3 region has the DNA TGTGCCAGCAGTTTATCGATGCACTACGAGCAGTACTTC. Translation gives CASSLSMHYEQYF.

This clonotype was detected ten times or more. This sequence joins TRBV7-2 and TRBJ2-3; D not resolved. Per the germline V gene, CDR1 is SGHTA and CDR2 is FQGNSA. The V end was cut by 7 bases, the J end by 2 bases, with 1 base between. The CDR3 loop spans 10 amino acids. This CDR3 reads CASTTDTQYF. In nucleotides, the CDR3 is TGTGCCAGCACCACAGATACGCAGTATTTT.

The V and J genes are TRBV6-5 and TRBJ2-5; 9 positions agree with TRBD2. CDR3 length: 15 amino acids. From germline, CDR1 is MNHEY and CDR2 SVGAGI. Trimming at V came to 5 bases and at J to 4 bases, leaving 8 bases not matched to a gene. In nucleotides, the CDR3 is TGTGCCAGCAGTGCGGGGGCGGGAGGGCCAGAGACCCAGTACTTC. The encoded protein is CASSAGAGGPETQYF.

The genes are TRBV7-9 and TRBJ2-3, with 11 nucleotides matching TRBD1. Trimming took 3 bases from V and 4 from J; bases not matched to a gene: 18. Germline V gives CDR1 SEHNR, CDR2 FQNEAQ (reference sequence). The CDR3 runs to 20 residues. This chain's CDR3 is CASSFPLFRTGGAYPDTQYF. The CDR3 DNA follows: TGTGCCAGCAGCTTTCCCCTATTCCGGACAGGGGGCGCGTACCCAGATACGCAGTATTTT.

In this sample, this clonotype turned up a few times. The rearrangement links TRBV27 to TRBJ2-3; tentative D call: TRBD2 (6 bases). Germline values: CDR1 MNHEY, CDR2 SMNVEV (reference sequence). Trimming shortened V by 7 bases and J by 0 bases, and 14 bases separated the two germline ends. CDR3 length equals 15 residues. The CDR3 nucleotides read TGTGCCAGCATGCTGTATGGGACTAGCACAGATACGCAGTATTTT. Translating gives CASMLYGTSTDTQYF.

This clonotype was seen only once. One base away lies a much larger clone, so this may be a sequencing read error. J is TRBJ2-3 and V is TRBV6-2 or TRBV6-3; TRBD2 is a possible D gene (5 bases). Germline loops: CDR1 MNHEY, CDR2 SVGEGT. CDR3 size: 14 residues. The CDR3 coding sequence is TGTGCCTGCAGTCGGCTAGCACTCACAGATACGCAGTATTTT. Translating it yields CACSRLALTDTQYF.